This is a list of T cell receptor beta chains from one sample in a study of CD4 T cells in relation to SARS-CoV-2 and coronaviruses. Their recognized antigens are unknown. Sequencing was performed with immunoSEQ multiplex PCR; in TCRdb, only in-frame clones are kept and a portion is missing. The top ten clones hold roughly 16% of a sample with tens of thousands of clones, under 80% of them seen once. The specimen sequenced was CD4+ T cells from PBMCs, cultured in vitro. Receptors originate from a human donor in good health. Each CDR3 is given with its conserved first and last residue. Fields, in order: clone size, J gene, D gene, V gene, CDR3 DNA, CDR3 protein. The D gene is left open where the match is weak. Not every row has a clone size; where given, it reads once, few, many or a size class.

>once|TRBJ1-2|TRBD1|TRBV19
TGTGCCAGTAGTATATTCCGGGACAGTTATGATGGCTACACCTTC
CASSIFRDSYDGYTF
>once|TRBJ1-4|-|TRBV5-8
TGTGCCAGCAGCCATGGATCTGTTAATAGGAATGAAAAACTGTTTTTT
CASSHGSVNRNEKLFF
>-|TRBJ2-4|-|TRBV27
TGTGCCAGCAGGTCGTTCAGGCTAGCCAAAAACATTCAGTACTTC
CASRSFRLAKNIQYF
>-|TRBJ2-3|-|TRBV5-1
TGCGCCAGCAGCCCCAGATCGTTTGCAGATACGCAGTATTTT
CASSPRSFADTQYF
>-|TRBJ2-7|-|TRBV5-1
TGCGCCAGCAGAAAGGGCATTCCCAGCTCCGAGCAGTACTTC
CASRKGIPSSEQYF
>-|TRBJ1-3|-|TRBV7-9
TGTGCCAGCAGCTCCCACGTCGCGGAAACCATATATTTT
CASSSHVAETIYF
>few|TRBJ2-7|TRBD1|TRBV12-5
TGTGCTAGTGGTCCCATCCGGACAGGGGGGCCTAACACAACCTACGAGCAGTACTTC
CASGPIRTGGPNTTYEQYF
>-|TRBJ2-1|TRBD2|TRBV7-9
TGTGCCAGCAGCTTAGCTAGCGGGGTTTACAATGAGCAGTTCTTC
CASSLASGVYNEQFF
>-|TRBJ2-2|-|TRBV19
TGTGCCAGTAGTACCGGGACGGGCACCGGGGAGCTGTTTTTT
CASSTGTGTGELFF
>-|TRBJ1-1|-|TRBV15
TGTGCCACCAGCAGAGATTCCATGGTGGGCACTGAAGCTTTCTTT
CATSRDSMVGTEAFF
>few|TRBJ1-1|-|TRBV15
TGTGCCACCGGGCCAGGGTATTTTGCCACTGAAGCTTTCTTT
CATGPGYFATEAFF
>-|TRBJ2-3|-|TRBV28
TGTGCCAGCAGTCTCCCTGTTCGCGCAGATACGCAGTATTTT
CASSLPVRADTQYF
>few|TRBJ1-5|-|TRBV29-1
TGCAGCGTTTGTGACACTGATAGCAATCAGCCCCAGCATTTT
CSVCDTDSNQPQHF
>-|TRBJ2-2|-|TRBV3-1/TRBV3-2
TGTGCCAGCAGCCGTAGCACCAACACCGGGGAGCTGTTTTTT
CASSRSTNTGELFF
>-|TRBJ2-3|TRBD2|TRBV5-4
TGTGCCAGCAGCTTGGTCCTAGCGGGTAGCACAGATACGCAGTATTTT
CASSLVLAGSTDTQYF
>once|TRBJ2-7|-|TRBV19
TGTGCCAGTACCCGGGACTTCTCCTACGAGCAGTACTTC
CASTRDFSYEQYF
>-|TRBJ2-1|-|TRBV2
TGTGCCAGCAGAAACAGGGTACAGGCCAATGAGCAGTTCTTC
CASRNRVQANEQFF